The TCR beta chain described here comes from a study of regulatory T cells in long-lasting Graves disease. As to time point: persistent/refractory GD, antithyroid drugs over 5 years with positive TRAb. PBMC-derived RNA was used for the TCR library. CDR3 regions were amplified by Arm-PCR using iRepertoire HTBI primers to build TCR beta libraries. TCRdb independently ran MiXCR on the multiplex PCR reads; one entry per CDR3 protein. In the table there are 600,000 to 800,000 distinct CDR3 sequences, around 30% of which are singletons. The table lists this clonotype with a few counts. Germline V CDR1 and CDR2: MDHEN, SYDVKM. The CDR3 runs 14 residues. The V end was cut by 6 bases, the J end by 0 bases, with 11 bases between.

The rearrangement links TRBV28 to TRBJ1-2, with D possibly being TRBD1 (6 bases). This sample comprised peripheral blood mononuclear cells (PBMCs), obtained when the disease was refractory, from a patient treated with antithyroid drugs. This receptor was taken from a female donor with Graves disease. CDR3 region: CASRKQGTNYGYTF. CDR3 bases: TGTGCCAGCAGGAAACAGGGCACTAACTATGGCTACACCTTC.